This T cell receptor (beta chain) was sequenced for a study of CD8+ T cells in alopecia areata. Whole-study results and caveats: With just one nonresponder, it is still uncertain whether baseline CD8+ expansion relates to response. Normal skin's resident alphabeta T cells are sequenced alongside lesional scalp T cells. Many expanded lesional clones persisted in scalp and blood during tofacitinib.

The CDR3 sequence is 14 residues long. Germline V gene sequence: CDR1 SQVTM, CDR2 ANQGSEA. J lost 7 bases, V lost 3 bases, and 7 bases had no gene match. It was cDNA, reverse transcribed from extracted RNA, that served as the sequencing template. Profiled with immunoSEQ multiplex PCR; TCRdb holds only in-frame clones, not every one. The profile shows over 150,000 clones, 60% to 70% of them singletons. This clone has only a few counts. Antigen specificity is unknown. Specified treatment: oral pan-JAK inhibitor, 5-10 mg twice daily. CD4+ and CD8+ T cells were sorted from PBMCs stained for CD3, CD4 and CD8.

Sequenced here: CD4+ T cells sorted from blood, sampled at week 4, from a patient treated with tofacitinib. The chain couples TRBV29-1 to TRBJ2-1; TRBD1 matches 9 bases. The clonotype originates from a human donor with alopecia areata. The CDR3 DNA reads as TGCAGCGTTGACCCGGGACAGGGTAAGAATGAGCAGTTCTTC. This gives the protein CSVDPGQGKNEQFF.